Described below is a single TCR beta chain sequence and its context. This sample is part of a study of cytomegalovirus exposure and HLA in healthy donors. Amplification used 60 Vbeta primers and 13 Jbeta primers. Here immunoSEQ multiplex PCR was the method, and the copy in TCRdb shows in-frame clones only, minus some. The sample carries about 130,000 clones, 80% recorded once. V gave up 3 bases and J gave up 0 bases, with 5 bases separating them. Germline-derived CDR1 and CDR2 are MNHEY and SMNVEV (reference sequence). This CDR3 spans 13 amino acids. The receptor comes from a male donor in good health and CMV-seronegative. The genes are TRBV27 and TRBJ1-2; D not resolved. What was sequenced was PBMCs. In DNA, the CDR3 is TGTGCCAGCAGTTTGGCAACTAACTATGGCTACACCTTC. It codes for CASSLATNYGYTF.